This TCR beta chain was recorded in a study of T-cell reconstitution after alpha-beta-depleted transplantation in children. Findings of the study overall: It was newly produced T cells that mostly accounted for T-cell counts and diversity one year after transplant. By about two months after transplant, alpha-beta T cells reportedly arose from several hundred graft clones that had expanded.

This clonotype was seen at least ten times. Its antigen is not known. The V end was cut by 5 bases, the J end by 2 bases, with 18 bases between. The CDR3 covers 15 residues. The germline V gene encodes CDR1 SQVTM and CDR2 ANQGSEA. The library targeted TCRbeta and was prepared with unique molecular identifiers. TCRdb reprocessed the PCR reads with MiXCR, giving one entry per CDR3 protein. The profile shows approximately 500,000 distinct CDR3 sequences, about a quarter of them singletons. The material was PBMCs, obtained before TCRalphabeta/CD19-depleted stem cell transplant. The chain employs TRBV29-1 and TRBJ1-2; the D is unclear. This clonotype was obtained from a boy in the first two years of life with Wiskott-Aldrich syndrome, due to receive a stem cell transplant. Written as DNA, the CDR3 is TGCAGCGTTATTCGCAGAAACCTAGGGAACTATGGCTACACCTTC. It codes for CSVIRRNLGNYGYTF.